The clone carrying this T cell receptor (beta chain) was found a few times. Combining a sample-barcoded 5' primer with a J-beta primer mix, a second PCR ran for roughly 7 to 11 cycles. TCRdb reprocessed the 5' RACE reads with MiXCR, giving one entry per CDR3 protein. Among fewer than 1.5 million distinct CDR3 sequences listed, 42% were seen once. After removal of 6 bases from V and 2 bases from J, the junction contained 7 bases not matched to a gene. The CDR3 sequence is 15 residues long. Peripheral blood samples of 9 to 10 milliliters were drawn from each donor. This record comes from a study of blood T cells in healthy people across ages.

This sequence originates from a woman aged 18-29 years in good health. Material: blood. The rearrangement uses TRBV12-3 or TRBV12-4 and TRBJ2-1; 7 bases line up with TRBD1. The CDR3 reads CASSSTGPTYNEQFF. The CDR3 nucleotides read TGTGCCAGCAGCTCGACAGGGCCCACCTACAATGAGCAGTTCTTC.